The rows below give T cell receptor beta chains drawn from one sample of a study of cytomegalovirus exposure and HLA in healthy donors. Using immunoSEQ multiplex PCR, the repertoire was profiled, and TCRdb retains in-frame clones only, with some absent. The sample holds 21,000 or so clones, around 97% seen once. Sequencing used PBMCs. The receptors stem from a man aged 25 to 45 in good health and CMV-seropositive. The CDR3 runs from the conserved cysteine through the conserved F or W. Each record gives: V gene, D gene, J gene, clone size, CDR3 DNA, CDR3 protein. D genes are given only for firm matches. Some rows mark clone size as missing; the rest say once, few, many or name a class of expanded clone.

TRBV4-1	TRBD2	TRBJ2-7	.	TGCGCCAGCAGCCAGGTAGCGGGCTTTGTCTCCTACGAGCAGTACTTC	CASSQVAGFVSYEQYF
TRBV6-6	.	TRBJ2-1	.	TGTGCCAGCAGTTACCCTGGACAAAACTACAATGAGCAGTTCTTC	CASSYPGQNYNEQFF
TRBV5-1	TRBD1	TRBJ1-3	.	TGCGCCAGCAGCTTGGGACAGGGAAGGGGAAACACCATATATTTT	CASSLGQGRGNTIYF
TRBV2	TRBD2	TRBJ2-5	.	TGTGCCAGCACTGATGCACTAGCGGGAGGGCCGGAGACCCAGTACTTC	CASTDALAGGPETQYF
TRBV5-1	.	TRBJ1-1	.	TGCGCCAGCAGCTTGGGGGGAGGCACTGAAGCTTTCTTT	CASSLGGGTEAFF
TRBV29-1	.	TRBJ2-1	.	TGCAGCGCCCGGGGAACATACAATGAGCAGTTCTTC	CSARGTYNEQFF
TRBV27	TRBD1	TRBJ2-6	.	TGTGCCAGCTGCCGGGACAGGGACGGTGGGGCCAACGTCCTGACTTTC	CASCRDRDGGANVLTF
TRBV25-1	TRBD2	TRBJ2-7	.	TGTGCCAGCAGTGAATCGGGGGGAGGAGAGCAGTACTTC	CASSESGGGEQYF
TRBV7-9	TRBD2	TRBJ2-7	.	TGTGCCAGCAGCCTGGACTGGGAGGGGAGCGAGCAGTACTTC	CASSLDWEGSEQYF
TRBV27	TRBD2	TRBJ2-3	once	TGTGCCAGCAGGGGACTAGCGGGAGTGTTATCGGGCTGGAGAGATACGCAGTATTTT	CASRGLAGVLSGWRDTQYF
TRBV6-1	.	TRBJ2-3	once	TGTGCCAGCAGTTTCGACAGGAGAGAAGATACGCAGTATTTT	CASSFDRREDTQYF
TRBV7-6	.	TRBJ2-3	once	TGTGCCAGCAGCTTGGGACTCCCCAGCACAGATACGCAGTATTTT	CASSLGLPSTDTQYF
TRBV28	.	TRBJ2-5	once	TGTGCCAGCAGTTGGAGGGCTCAAGAGACCCAGTACTTC	CASSWRAQETQYF
TRBV30	.	TRBJ1-2	.	TGTGCCTGGGGGGAGGCCTATGGCTACACCTTC	CAWGEAYGYTF
TRBV14	TRBD1	TRBJ1-2	.	TGTGCCAGCAGCCTTAGGACAGGGTATGGCTACACCTTC	CASSLRTGYGYTF
TRBV7-2	.	TRBJ1-5	.	TGTGCCAGCAGCTTAGCCCATGATCAGCCCCAGCATTTT	CASSLAHDQPQHF